Listed below are T cell receptor beta chains from one sample, sequenced in a study of blood T cell repertoires in COVID-19. Sequenced by immunoSEQ multiplex PCR; TCRdb stores in-frame clones only, minus some. This table holds about 26,000 clones, 85% to 90% found once. The sequenced sample consisted of peripheral blood. These receptors were obtained from a human donor in a cohort sampled during active COVID-19. Both conserved end residues are part of each CDR3. The D gene is left open where the match is weak. Some rows have no size entry. The others give once, few or many, or a class for an expanded clone.

j_call,v_call,clone_size,d_call,cdr3_aa,cdr3_nt
TRBJ2-7,TRBV28,-,-,CASSLGALAEQYF,TGTGCCAGCAGTTTGGGGGCCCTGGCCGAGCAGTACTTC
TRBJ2-1,TRBV19,once,-,CASSRNENNEQFF,TGTGCCAGTAGTAGAAACGAGAACAATGAGCAGTTCTTC
TRBJ2-3,TRBV27,-,TRBD2,CASTSSGPPDTQYF,TGTGCCAGCACCTCTAGCGGCCCCCCAGATACGCAGTATTTT
TRBJ2-1,TRBV5-1,-,-,CASSPPDRNNEQFF,TGCGCCAGCAGCCCCCCCGACAGGAACAATGAGCAGTTCTTC
TRBJ1-2,TRBV2,once,-,CASSEIRTQRGYTF,TGTGCCAGCAGTGAGATCCGGACACAGAGGGGCTACACCTTC
TRBJ2-1,TRBV3-1/TRBV3-2,-,TRBD2,CASSQELAGVYNEQFF,TGTGCCAGCAGCCAAGAGCTAGCGGGAGTCTACAATGAGCAGTTCTTC
TRBJ1-5,TRBV6-5,few,-,CASSYSRVSNQPQHF,TGTGCCAGCAGTTACTCCAGGGTAAGCAATCAGCCCCAGCATTTT
TRBJ2-1,TRBV19,-,-,CASSLRPRDRPFF,TGTGCCAGTAGTCTACGACCCCGGGATCGTCCGTTCTTC
TRBJ2-1,TRBV7-7,-,TRBD2,CASSPQLAGGREQFF,TGTGCCAGCAGCCCTCAACTAGCGGGGGGGCGTGAGCAGTTCTTC
TRBJ2-7,TRBV18,-,-,CASSPQTGHLAYEQYF,TGTGCCAGCTCACCACAAACGGGACACCTTGCCTACGAGCAGTACTTC
TRBJ2-3,TRBV5-4,-,-,CASSSSASRTDTQYF,TGTGCCAGCAGCTCTAGCGCGAGTCGCACAGATACGCAGTATTTT
TRBJ2-7,TRBV9,-,TRBD2,CASSVGTGVGTSGTYEQYF,TGTGCCAGCAGCGTAGGGACGGGGGTAGGGACTAGCGGGACCTACGAGCAGTACTTC
TRBJ2-5,TRBV15,-,TRBD2,CATSRAPGGRETQYF,TGTGCCACCAGCAGAGCTCCGGGGGGTCGGGAGACCCAGTACTTC
TRBJ2-3,TRBV29-1,-,-,CSVEARGATDTQYF,TGCAGCGTTGAAGCAAGGGGTGCCACAGATACGCAGTATTTT
TRBJ1-5,TRBV18,-,TRBD1,CASSPGTDNQPQHF,TGTGCCAGCTCACCAGGGACAGACAATCAGCCCCAGCATTTT
TRBJ1-6,TRBV4-2,-,-,CASSLATGTRYSPLHF,TGTGCCAGCAGCCTAGCAACCGGGACACGATATTCACCCCTCCACTTT
TRBJ1-2,TRBV4-1,-,-,CASSQARQTNYGYTF,TGCGCCAGCAGCCAAGCTCGACAGACTAACTATGGCTACACCTTC
TRBJ1-3,TRBV9,-,-,CASSPWGGMGGNTIYF,TGTGCCAGCAGCCCGTGGGGGGGTATGGGTGGAAACACCATATATTTT
TRBJ1-1,TRBV27,-,TRBD1,CASRPTQGAPEAFF,TGTGCCAGCAGGCCAACACAGGGGGCTCCTGAAGCTTTCTTT
TRBJ2-1,TRBV7-9,-,TRBD1,CASSPGTGGNEQFF,TGTGCCAGCAGCCCCGGGACAGGGGGGAATGAGCAGTTCTTC
TRBJ1-2,TRBV10-3,-,-,CASLGGDYGYAF,TGTGCCAGTCTGGGGGGGGACTATGGCTACGCCTTC
TRBJ1-5,TRBV2,few,TRBD1,CASSESGAGGLGNQPQHF,TGTGCCAGCAGTGAATCCGGCGCAGGGGGCCTCGGCAATCAGCCCCAGCATTTT
TRBJ1-4,TRBV7-4,-,-,CASSSPRGSSEKLFF,TGTGCCAGCAGCTCGCCCCGGGGTAGCAGTGAAAAACTGTTTTTT
TRBJ2-6,TRBV6-5,-,-,CASSYFTGSGANVLTF,TGTGCCAGCAGTTACTTTACGGGGTCTGGGGCCAACGTCCTGACTTTC
TRBJ1-2,TRBV7-2,-,TRBD1,CASSYGTGNYGYTF,TGTGCCAGCAGCTACGGGACAGGGAACTATGGCTACACCTTC
TRBJ2-2,TRBV19,-,-,CASSMLELNTGELFF,TGTGCCAGTAGTATGTTAGAGTTGAACACCGGGGAGCTGTTTTTT
TRBJ2-1,TRBV7-8,-,TRBD2,CASRTSGSREQFF,TGTGCCAGCAGGACTAGCGGAAGCAGGGAGCAGTTCTTC
TRBJ2-4,TRBV20-1,-,-,CSASGGLAKNIQYF,TGCAGTGCTAGTGGGGGGCTAGCCAAAAACATTCAGTACTTC
TRBJ2-5,TRBV5-4,once,-,CASSWGDRLQETQYF,TGTGCCAGCAGCTGGGGGGACAGACTTCAAGAGACCCAGTACTTC
TRBJ1-5,TRBV2,-,-,CASRAEGNSNQPQHF,TGTGCCAGTCGGGCTGAGGGAAATAGCAATCAGCCCCAGCATTTT
TRBJ2-6,TRBV29-1,-,TRBD1,CSVNPGGNSGANVLTF,TGCAGCGTTAACCCAGGGGGTAACTCTGGGGCCAACGTCCTGACTTTC
TRBJ1-2,TRBV5-8,once,TRBD1,CASSSGTGGYGYTF,TGTGCCAGCAGCTCCGGGACAGGGGGCTATGGCTACACCTTC
TRBJ2-7,TRBV6-1,-,TRBD1,CASSELGTAVYEQYF,TGTGCCAGCAGTGAATTAGGGACAGCCGTGTACGAGCAGTACTTC
TRBJ2-1,TRBV5-6,-,TRBD2,CASSLGLAINNEQFF,TGTGCCAGCAGCTTGGGACTAGCGATAAACAATGAGCAGTTCTTC
TRBJ1-5,TRBV6-1,-,-,CASSDRGVGNQPQHF,TGTGCCAGCAGTGACCGCGGGGTTGGCAATCAGCCCCAGCATTTT
TRBJ2-3,TRBV4-1,-,TRBD2,CASSQEAGGSGTQYF,TGCGCCAGCAGCCAAGAAGCGGGGGGGTCAGGAACGCAGTATTTT
TRBJ1-2,TRBV3-1/TRBV3-2,once,-,CASSQGAARSTF,TGTGCCAGCAGCCAAGGAGCAGCGAGATCCACCTTC
TRBJ2-7,TRBV5-5,-,-,CASSLAWGGIYEQYF,TGTGCCAGCAGCTTGGCCTGGGGGGGCATCTACGAGCAGTACTTC
TRBJ1-2,TRBV19,-,TRBD1,CASSALDRAEGYTF,TGTGCCAGTAGTGCGCTGGACAGGGCCGAAGGCTACACCTTC
TRBJ2-5,TRBV7-2,-,TRBD2,CASSFGGGAIETQYF,TGTGCCAGCAGTTTCGGCGGGGGGGCGATCGAGACCCAGTACTTC
TRBJ1-5,TRBV2,-,-,CASSGEGGDQPQHF,TGTGCCAGCAGTGGGGAGGGGGGGGATCAGCCCCAGCATTTT